This is a list of T cell receptor beta chains from one sample in a study of neurological immune-mediated disorders. Each CDR3 protein is one row after TCRdb ran MiXCR on the 5' RACE reads. The sample holds 53,000 or so distinct CDR3 sequences; roughly 8.8% are singletons and the top ten take over 1.5%. The specimen sequenced was PBMCs. The receptors derive from a middle-aged woman in good health. Both conserved end residues are part of each CDR3. The D gene is left open where the match is weak. A row's size may be missing; if present it is once, few, many or a size class.

many	TRBV4-2	NA	TRBJ1-5	CASSQVTTQNQPQHF	TGTGCCAGCAGCCAAGTCACTACCCAAAATCAGCCCCAGCATTTT
many	TRBV6-4	NA	TRBJ2-2	CASSANDKNTGELFF	TGTGCCAGCAGTGCCAACGACAAGAACACCGGGGAGCTGTTTTTT
many	TRBV12-3/TRBV12-4	TRBD1	TRBJ1-1	CASSQRGQGPNTEAFF	TGTGCCAGCAGCCAACGCGGACAGGGGCCGAACACTGAAGCTTTCTTT
many	TRBV29-1	NA	TRBJ1-6	CSVRLNNSPLHF	TGCAGCGTGAGACTAAATAATTCACCCCTCCACTTT
many	TRBV10-3	NA	TRBJ2-7	CAIRRGLAETYEQYF	TGTGCCATCAGGCGGGGCCTAGCCGAGACCTACGAGCAGTACTTC
NA	TRBV29-1	TRBD2	TRBJ2-1	CSVAKFWAGRGLDNEQFF	TGCAGCGTTGCGAAGTTTTGGGCAGGCAGGGGACTAGACAATGAGCAGTTCTTC
many	TRBV10-2	NA	TRBJ2-5	CASSDIKGYQETQYF	TGCGCCAGCAGTGATATAAAAGGATACCAAGAGACCCAGTACTTC
many	TRBV9	TRBD1	TRBJ2-6	CASSDRGFGANVLTF	TGTGCCAGCAGCGACAGGGGCTTTGGGGCCAACGTCCTGACTTTC
many	TRBV6-5	NA	TRBJ2-7	CASSYSTGRTYEQYF	TGTGCCAGCAGTTACTCAACGGGGCGTACCTACGAGCAGTACTTC
NA	TRBV27	NA	TRBJ1-2	CASRKSAPGGYTF	TGTGCCAGCAGAAAGAGTGCACCCGGTGGCTACACCTTC
many	TRBV20-1	NA	TRBJ2-7	CSARDPPNYEQYF	TGCAGTGCTAGAGACCCGCCCAATTACGAGCAGTACTTC